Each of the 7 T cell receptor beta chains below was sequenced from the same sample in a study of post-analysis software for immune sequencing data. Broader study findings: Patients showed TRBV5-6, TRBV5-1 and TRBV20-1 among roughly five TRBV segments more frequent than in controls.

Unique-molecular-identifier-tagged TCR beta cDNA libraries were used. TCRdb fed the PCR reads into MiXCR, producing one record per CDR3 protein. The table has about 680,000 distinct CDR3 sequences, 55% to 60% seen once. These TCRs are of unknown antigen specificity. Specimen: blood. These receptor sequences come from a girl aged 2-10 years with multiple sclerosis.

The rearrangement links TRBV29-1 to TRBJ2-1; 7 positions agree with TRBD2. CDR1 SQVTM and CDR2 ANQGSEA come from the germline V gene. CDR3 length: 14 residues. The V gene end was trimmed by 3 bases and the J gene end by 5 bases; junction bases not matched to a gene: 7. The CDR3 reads CSVDPAGSHNEQFF. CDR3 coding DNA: TGCAGCGTTGATCCAGCGGGGTCACACAATGAGCAGTTCTTC.

Here the CDR3 reads CATSRLRDRDYNEQFF. In DNA, the CDR3 is TGTGCCACCAGCAGGCTTCGGGACAGGGACTACAATGAGCAGTTCTTC. The chain uses TRBV15 and TRBJ2-1, with TRBD1 matching 9 bases. V lost 3 bases to trimming and J lost 3 bases; unmatched junction nucleotides: 6. The CDR3 is 16 amino acids. In germline, CDR1 is LNHNV, CDR2 YYDKDF (reference sequence).

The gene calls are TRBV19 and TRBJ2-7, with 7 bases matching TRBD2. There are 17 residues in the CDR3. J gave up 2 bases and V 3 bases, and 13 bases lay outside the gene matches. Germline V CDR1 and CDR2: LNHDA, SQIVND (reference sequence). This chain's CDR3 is CASSMGDYPDSPYEQYF. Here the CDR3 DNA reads TGTGCCAGTAGTATGGGGGACTATCCGGACTCTCCCTACGAGCAGTACTTC.

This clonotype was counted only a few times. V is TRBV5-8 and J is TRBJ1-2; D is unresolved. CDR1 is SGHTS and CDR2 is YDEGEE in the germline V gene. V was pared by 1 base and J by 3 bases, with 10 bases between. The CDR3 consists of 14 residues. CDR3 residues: CASSLISWDYGYTF. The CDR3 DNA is TGTGCCAGCAGCTTGATTAGTTGGGACTATGGCTACACCTTC.

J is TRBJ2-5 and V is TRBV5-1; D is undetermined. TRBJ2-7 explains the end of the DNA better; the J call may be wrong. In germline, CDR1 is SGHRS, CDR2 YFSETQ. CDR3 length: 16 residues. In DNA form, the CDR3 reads TGCGCCAGCAGCTTGGCGCCCGGCTCACCGTTCTACGAGCAGTACTTC. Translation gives CASSLAPGSPFYEQYF.

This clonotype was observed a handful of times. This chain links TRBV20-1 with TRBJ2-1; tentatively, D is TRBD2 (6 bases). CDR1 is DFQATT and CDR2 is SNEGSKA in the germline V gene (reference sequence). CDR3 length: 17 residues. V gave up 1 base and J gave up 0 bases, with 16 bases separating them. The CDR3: CSARALSGIYSYNEQFF. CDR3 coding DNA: TGCAGTGCTAGAGCTCTTAGCGGAATCTACTCCTACAATGAGCAGTTCTTC.

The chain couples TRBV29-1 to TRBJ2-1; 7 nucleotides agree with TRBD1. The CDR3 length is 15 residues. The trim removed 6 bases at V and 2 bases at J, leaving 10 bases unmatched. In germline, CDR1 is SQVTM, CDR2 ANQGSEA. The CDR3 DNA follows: TGCAGCGTGGCCTCCGGGCAGGGGGCCTACAATGAGCAGTTCTTC. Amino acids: CSVASGQGAYNEQFF.